This T cell receptor (beta chain) was captured by sequencing in a study of monozygotic twins with inflammatory bowel disease. Following a re-call of the 5' RACE reads, TCRdb has one entry per CDR3 protein and lacks DNA. This sample's clone table lists roughly 330,000 distinct CDR3 sequences. Germline assignment: CDR1 SGHTA and CDR2 FQGNSA. This CDR3 contains 14 residues. The sequence came from a human donor with ulcerative colitis or Crohn's disease, or a healthy co-twin of an affected twin (not recorded which). J is TRBJ1-1 and V is TRBV7-2; no DNA is available, so the TRBD1 call from TCRdb remains unchecked. The specimen was blood. This CDR3 reads CASSVGDRSSEAFF.